The clone carrying this T cell receptor beta chain occurred many times. There are 16 residues in the CDR3. The V and J ends lost 4 bases and 1 base, in that order; junction bases with no gene match: 5. Germline values: CDR1 SGHRS, CDR2 YFSETQ. CDR3 and TCR beta VDJ profiling relied on a genomic DNA template. TCRdb called the reads again in MiXCR, with one record for every CDR3 protein. The sample carries more than 200,000 distinct CDR3 sequences, about half recorded once. Only patients with CD8+CD57+ cell expansion on flow cytometry were chosen for sequencing. Among the patients, none had received any therapy at the time of blood sampling. The data originate from a study of CD8+CD57+ T cells in acquired aplastic anemia.

The chain employs TRBV5-1 and TRBJ2-2; 9 bases are a match to TRBD2. This TCR was sampled from a human donor with aplastic anemia. Sequencing was carried out using sorted CD4+, CD8+, or CD8+CD57+ T cells (not recorded which) from PBMCs. CDR3 bases: TGCGCCAGCAGCGAAGCGGGGGGCCTGAACACCGGGGAGCTGTTTTTT. Amino acids: CASSEAGGLNTGELFF.